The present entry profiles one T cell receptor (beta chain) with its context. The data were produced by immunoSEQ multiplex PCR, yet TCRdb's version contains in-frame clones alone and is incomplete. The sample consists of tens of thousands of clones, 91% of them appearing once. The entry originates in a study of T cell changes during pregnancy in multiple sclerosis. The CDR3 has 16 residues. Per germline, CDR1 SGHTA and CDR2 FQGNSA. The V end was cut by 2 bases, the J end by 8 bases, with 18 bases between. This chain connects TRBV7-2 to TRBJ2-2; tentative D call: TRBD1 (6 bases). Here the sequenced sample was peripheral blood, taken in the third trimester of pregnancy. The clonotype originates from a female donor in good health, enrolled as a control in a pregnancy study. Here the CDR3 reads CASSLYRAEFGGELFF. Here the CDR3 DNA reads TGTGCCAGCAGCTTATACAGGGCGGAATTTGGTGGGGAGCTGTTTTTT. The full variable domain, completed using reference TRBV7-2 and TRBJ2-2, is GAGVSQSPSNKVTEKGKDVELRCDPISGHTALYWYRQSLGQGLEFLIYFQGNSAPDKSGLPSDRFSAERTGGSVSTLTIQRTQQEDSAVYLCASSLYRAEFGGELFFGEGSRLTVL.